Described below is a single T cell receptor beta chain sequence and its context. No antigen is known for it. The record originates from a study of T cells in Graves' hyperthyroidism and ophthalmopathy. In germline, CDR1 is DFQATT, CDR2 SNEGSKA (reference sequence). Between the trimmed V and J ends, which lost 0 bases and 4 bases, there was a span of 19 bases. The CDR3 loop spans 17 amino acids. Findings and caveats of the study: The majority of expanded thyroid clonotypes above 0.001 also appeared in blood.

The CDR3 regions of TCR beta were amplified from RNA transcripts. With the HTBI primer set, the TCR CDR3 went through a first round of RT-PCR. In TCRdb, the multiplex PCR reads were re-called with MiXCR into one record per CDR3 protein. The repertoire holds more than 550,000 distinct CDR3 sequences, with 17% as singletons. Fresh peripheral blood, roughly 10 ml, was the source of the PBMCs. J is TRBJ1-5 and V is TRBV20-1; possible D gene TRBD1, 5 bases. The origin of this receptor is a man aged 50-60 years with Graves' hyperthyroidism. Sequencing used blood. The CDR3 protein is CSARDRVGGWSNQPQHF. The CDR3 region has the DNA TGCAGTGCTAGAGACCGAGTTGGGGGTTGGAGTAATCAGCCCCAGCATTTT.